This TCR beta chain was found in a study of blood T cell repertoires in COVID-19. This CDR3 region has 13 residues. V was pared by 8 bases and J by 1 base, with 8 bases between. Clones were read by immunoSEQ multiplex PCR, and TCRdb kept only the in-frame ones, dropping some. This table has about 200,000 clones, roughly 86% appearing once. This chain uses TRBV12-3 or TRBV12-4 with TRBJ2-2, with a weak D call TRBD1 (6 bases). The sample consisted of peripheral blood. The TCR comes from a woman aged 45-60 years with COVID-19, enrolled during active disease. CDR3 residues: CASRDKNTGELFF. DNA for the CDR3: TGTGCCAGCCGGGACAAGAACACCGGGGAGCTGTTTTTT.